This record covers a single T cell receptor (beta chain). The sample has other DNA sequences that encode this CDR3 too. The CDR3 length is 12 residues. V trimming: 5 bases; J trimming: 4 bases; junction bases outside the gene matches: 1. These data originate in a study of blood T cell repertoires in COVID-19. The wider study: The United States, Italy and Spain provided the acute and convalescent COVID-19 samples. From T cells, B-cell-depleted T cells, or PBMCs came the material, which was cDNA or gDNA.

TCRdb keeps only in-frame clones here, not all; method: immunoSEQ multiplex PCR. The sample lists some 160,000 clones, about 82% occurring once. It was during active infection that Seattle patients were enrolled and then longitudinally followed. This rearrangement joins TRBV12-3 or TRBV12-4 to TRBJ1-2; 7 nucleotides line up with TRBD1. Sample: peripheral blood. The sequence derives from a woman over 75 with COVID-19, enrolled during active disease. The CDR3 is CASSGTAYGYTF. CDR3 sequence (DNA): TGTGCCAGCAGTGGGACAGCCTATGGCTACACCTTC.